The T cell receptor beta chain described here comes from a study of regulatory T cells in long-lasting Graves disease. This clonotype was observed a handful of times. Germline CDR1 and CDR2: LGHNT and FRNRAP. V dropped 4 bases and J dropped 2 bases, with 15 bases sitting between them. The CDR3 is 15 amino acids. Time point of the sample: newly diagnosed GD, antithyroid drugs for less than 3 months. Scientists built the TCR library using RNA that was extracted from PBMCs. The authors built TCR beta libraries using iRepertoire HTBI primers and Arm-PCR of CDR3 regions. TCRdb reanalysed the multiplex PCR reads using MiXCR and keeps one entry per CDR3 protein. The table includes 550,000 to 650,000 distinct CDR3 sequences, about 16% detected once. This sample was shared with a second study, whose subject was T cells in Graves' hyperthyroidism and ophthalmopathy.

Source: peripheral blood mononuclear cells (PBMCs), taken at new diagnosis, from a patient treated with antithyroid drugs. The TCR originated in a man younger than 35 with Graves disease. This chain uses TRBV12-5 with TRBJ2-7; D is unclear. CDR3 loop: CASGSTRGPTYEQYF. CDR3 bases: TGTGCTAGTGGTTCGACCCGTGGGCCAACCTACGAGCAGTACTTC.